This T cell receptor (beta chain) was found in a study of Ad26.COV2.S vaccination and SARS-CoV-2 variants. The germline V gene encodes CDR1 SEHNR and CDR2 FQNEAQ (reference sequence). V lost 7 bases and J lost 0; bases outside the gene matches: 8. The CDR3 has 16 amino acids. Treatment described: roughly 18 received Ad26.COV2.S at low or high dose, single or two shots; several received placebo; per-sample allocation not given. Sampling was done on day 63 after the first vaccine or placebo injection. Assay used: immunoSEQ multiplex PCR; TCRdb lists only in-frame clones, some missing. The sample shows about 250,000 clones, about 87% of them seen only once.

The TCR was taken from a person between 18 and 60 years old who received the Ad26.COV2.S COVID-19 vaccine or a placebo. The chain combines TRBV7-9 with TRBJ1-3, with 8 bases aligning to TRBD1. The input for sequencing was peripheral blood, taken in a trial of Ad26.COV2.S vaccine versus placebo. CDR3 protein: CASKDPDRDSGNTIYF. The CDR3 coding sequence is TGTGCCAGCAAGGATCCGGACAGGGACTCTGGAAACACCATATATTTT.